The source of this TCR beta chain is a study of T cell changes during pregnancy in multiple sclerosis (dated by TCRdb to between 2019 and 2020). Turning to the overall study: Changes in the T cell repertoire over the course of pregnancy were examined in this study in women with multiple sclerosis.

Turning to this clone: Its target antigen remains unknown. Qualities for individual bases were not recorded, and no much larger clone is one base off.

The library was obtained by the immunoSEQ multiplex PCR assay. TCRdb limited this immuneACCESS table to in-frame rearrangements with V and J called. A share of clones is missing; checked studies link under half to unresolved V genes, and the rest is unexplained. A total of nearly 110,000 clones appear in this sample, 92% of them only once. The top ten clones comprise roughly 1.7% of the sample. V is pruned by 3 bases and J by 9 bases, leaving 0 bases of the junction without a gene match. CDR1 and CDR2, per the germline V gene (reference sequence), are DFQATT and SNEGSKA. The CDR3 spans 11 residues, from the cysteine through the phenylalanine. The entry retains the CDR3 DNA only, 33 bases that are in frame from base 1.

Recombination connected TRBV20-1 to TRBJ2-4, and 9 bases in between align with TRBD1. This receptor was taken from a female donor with multiple sclerosis, enrolled in a pregnancy study. The specimen comprised peripheral blood, sampled after pregnancy. The CDR3 loop reads CSARGQGIQYF. The nucleotide sequence reads as follows: TGCAGTGCTAGGGGACAGGGCATTCAGTACTTC.